The 32 T cell receptor beta chains below all came from one sample that was sequenced in a study of blood T cell repertoires in COVID-19. The protocol was immunoSEQ multiplex PCR, while the TCRdb copy is restricted to in-frame clones and leaves out a portion. The sample lists 150,000 to 200,000 clones; around 89% were seen once. The sample consisted of PBMCs or T cells enriched from blood (not recorded which). The receptors here all came from a woman between 18 and 30 years old who had recovered from COVID-19.

This clone was seen once. This rearrangement joins TRBV27 to TRBJ1-4; no definite D call. V lost 2 bases to trimming and J lost 5 bases, with 9 bases between them. CDR1 is MNHEY, CDR2 SMNVEV, per germline (reference sequence). This CDR3 has 14 residues. The DNA for the CDR3 is TGTGCCAGCAGTTTAGCCAGATTCAATGAAAAACTGTTTTTT. Translated: CASSLARFNEKLFF.

The chain carries TRBV19 and TRBJ2-2, with D perhaps TRBD1 (5 bases). CDR1 is LNHDA and CDR2 is SQIVND in the germline V gene (reference sequence). The CDR3 runs 17 residues. The ends were cut back, 1 base at V and 2 bases at J, with 14 bases in the middle. CDR3 DNA: TGTGCCAGTAGTATAGTTCGAGTCAGGGATAACACCGGGGAGCTGTTTTTT. Amino acid sequence: CASSIVRVRDNTGELFF.

V gene TRBV29-1 combines with J gene TRBJ1-2; a possible D gene is TRBD1 (6 bases). This CDR3 has 15 residues. V dropped 0 bases and J dropped 2 bases, with 13 bases sitting between them. Germline V gives CDR1 SQVTM, CDR2 ANQGSEA. CDR3 in DNA: TGCAGCGTTGAAGACCAGGACAGATTCAACTATGGCTACACCTTC. This sequence encodes CSVEDQDRFNYGYTF. Drawing the rest from reference TRBV29-1 and TRBJ1-2, the complete variable domain is SAVISQKPSRDICQRGTSLTIQCQVDSQVTMMFWYRQQPGQSLTLIATANQGSEATYESGFVIDKFPISRPNLTFSTLTVSNMSPEDSSIYLCSVEDQDRFNYGYTFGSGTRLTVV.

The gene calls are TRBV5-1 and TRBJ2-5, with 9 bases matching TRBD1. In germline, CDR1 is SGHRS, CDR2 YFSETQ. The CDR3 is made up of 16 amino acids. Unmatched junction bases numbered 4, after V lost 0 bases and J lost 1 base. The CDR3: CASSLAMDRGQETQYF. DNA for the CDR3: TGCGCCAGCAGCTTGGCCATGGACAGGGGCCAAGAGACCCAGTACTTC.

V usage is TRBV6-4 and J usage is TRBJ2-3; TRBD2 is a possible D gene (6 bases). Germline-derived CDR1 and CDR2 are MRHNA and SNTAGT. Trimming pared 3 bases from V and 2 bases from J, leaving 6 bases between. The CDR3 has 13 residues. CDR3 loop: CASSERDTDTQYF. The CDR3, as DNA: TGTGCCAGCAGTGAGCGGGACACAGATACGCAGTATTTT.

The J gene is TRBJ1-1, the V gene TRBV7-2; TRBD1 is a possible D gene (5 bases). The germline V and J ends were trimmed by 1 base and 1 base, with 10 bases remaining between them. Germline V gene data show CDR1 as SGHTA and CDR2 as FQGNSA. The CDR3 sequence is 15 residues long. Here the CDR3 DNA reads TGTGCCAGCAGCTTAGGGCAGGGTGCGAACACTGAAGCTTTCTTT. This gives the protein CASSLGQGANTEAFF. Combining the CDR3 with reference TRBV7-2 and TRBJ1-1 gives the whole variable domain GAGVSQSPSNKVTEKGKDVELRCDPISGHTALYWYRQSLGQGLEFLIYFQGNSAPDKSGLPSDRFSAERTGGSVSTLTIQRTQQEDSAVYLCASSLGQGANTEAFFGQGTRLTVV.

The gene calls are TRBV7-9 and TRBJ2-1, with 9 bases aligning to TRBD2. Looked up from germline, CDR1 is SEHNR and CDR2 is FQNEAQ (reference sequence). V trimming: 3 bases; J trimming: 4 bases; junction bases outside the gene matches: 4. The CDR3 has 15 residues. In DNA form, the CDR3 reads TGTGCCAGCAGCTTGGTTCTAGCGGGATACAATGAGCAGTTCTTC. Its translation: CASSLVLAGYNEQFF.

This chain joins TRBV28 and TRBJ2-1, with TRBD1 as a possible D gene (6 bases). This CDR3 spans 15 amino acids. Trimming removed 10 bases at V and 3 bases at J, with 19 bases between. Germline V gene lookup returns CDR1 MDHEN and CDR2 SYDVKM. CDR3 sequence: CAIKGESWGYNEQFF. The CDR3 DNA is TGTGCCATCAAGGGGGAATCCTGGGGCTACAATGAGCAGTTCTTC.

The chain uses TRBV3-1 (or the pseudogene TRBV3-2) and TRBJ2-7; D possibly corresponds to TRBD1 (6 bases). The CDR3 consists of 14 residues. Germline assignment: CDR1 LGHDT and CDR2 YNNKEL (reference sequence). The germline V and J ends were trimmed by 4 bases and 3 bases, with 13 bases remaining between them. The CDR3 sequence: CASSRRTALYEQYF. Written as DNA, the CDR3 is TGTGCCAGCAGCCGGCGGACAGCGCTCTACGAGCAGTACTTC.

The CDR3 bases are TGTGCCAGCGGACTAGCGGTGGCCGGGGAGCTGTTTTTT. Amino acid sequence: CASGLAVAGELFF. The chain is built from TRBV11-2 and TRBJ2-2, with 10 bases matching TRBD2. Germline CDR1 is SGHAT and CDR2 is FQNNGV. This CDR3 is 13 amino acids long. Trimming took 8 bases from V and 6 from J; bases not matched to a gene: 3.

The chain joins TRBV30 to TRBJ2-5, with TRBD2 identical over 13 bases. CDR1 and CDR2 (germline): GTSNPN, SVGIG (reference sequence). The CDR3 loop spans 15 amino acids. V trimming: 1 base; J trimming: 5 bases; junction bases outside the gene matches: 4. This CDR3 reads CAWSEGLAGLETQYF. DNA for the CDR3: TGTGCCTGGAGTGAGGGACTAGCGGGATTGGAGACCCAGTACTTC. The full variable domain, with the rest looked up from reference TRBV30 and TRBJ2-5, is SQTIHQWPATLVQPVGSPLSLECTVEGTSNPNLYWYRQAAGRGLQLLFYSVGIGQISSEVPQNLSASRPQDRQFILSSKKLLLSDSGFYLCAWSEGLAGLETQYFGPGTRLLVL.

The rearrangement uses TRBV27 and TRBJ2-7; 7 nucleotides agree with TRBD2. The CDR3 sequence is 16 residues long. Losses at the gene ends were 3 bases for V and 4 bases for J; bases not matched to a gene: 12. The germline V gene has CDR1 MNHEY and CDR2 SMNVEV (reference sequence). CDR3 protein: CASSFHQGLAAYEQYF. The CDR3 nucleotides are TGTGCCAGCAGTTTTCATCAGGGTCTAGCGGCGTACGAGCAGTACTTC.

In DNA, the CDR3 is TGTGCCAGCAGAATGCCAAGGGGCTCATTCTATGGCTACACCTTC. Translated, it gives CASRMPRGSFYGYTF. The chain recombines TRBV28 with TRBJ1-2; TRBD1 might be the D (5 bases). The CDR3 loop spans 15 amino acids. Trimming took 6 bases from V and 4 from J, leaving 18 bases between them. Germline-derived CDR1 and CDR2 are MDHEN and SYDVKM.

V is TRBV7-9 and J is TRBJ1-5; D not certain. Germline-derived CDR1 and CDR2 are SEHNR and FQNEAQ (reference sequence). V shed 3 bases and J shed 7 bases, with 7 bases lying between them. The CDR3 length is 12 residues. The chain's CDR3 is CASSFGEQPQHF. CDR3 DNA: TGTGCCAGCAGCTTCGGGGAACAGCCCCAGCATTTT.

This clone was recorded a few times. This chain joins TRBV9 and TRBJ2-1; D is ambiguous. The CDR3 is 15 amino acids. Germline lookup yields CDR1 SGDLS and CDR2 YYNGEE. Trimming removed 1 base from V and 3 bases from J, with 11 bases in between. The CDR3 sequence is CASSVLSVHYNEQFF. The CDR3, as DNA: TGTGCCAGCAGCGTACTGAGCGTGCACTACAATGAGCAGTTCTTC. Filled out from reference TRBV9 and TRBJ2-1, the complete variable domain reads DSGVTQTPKHLITATGQRVTLRCSPRSGDLSVYWYQQSLDQGLQFLIQYYNGEERAKGNILERFSAQQFPDLHSELNLSSLELGDSALYFCASSVLSVHYNEQFFGPGTRLTVL.

The gene calls are TRBV6-6 and TRBJ1-4; possibly TRBD1 for D (6 bases). Germline values: CDR1 MNHNY, CDR2 SVGAGI (reference sequence). Trimming removed 5 bases from V and 0 bases from J, with 16 bases in between. CDR3 size: 17 residues. The DNA for the CDR3 is TGTGCCAGCAGTCAGATAGGGGGACCTGCAACTAATGAAAAACTGTTTTTT. This encodes CASSQIGGPATNEKLFF.

V gene TRBV4-1 combines with J gene TRBJ2-1; 8 nucleotides agree with TRBD2. The junction had 12 bases not matched to a gene; V was cut back by 6 bases and J by 8 bases. The CDR3 runs 15 residues. The V gene's germline CDR1 is MGHRA and CDR2 YSYEKL. The CDR3 nucleotides are TGCGCCAGCAGTCACGCGGGGCTAGCGGGCGATGAGCAGTTCTTC. It codes for CASSHAGLAGDEQFF.

The chain uses TRBV7-2 and TRBJ2-2; D might be TRBD1 (6 bases). V dropped 4 bases and J dropped 6 bases, with 21 bases sitting between them. CDR3 length: 17 amino acids. Germline V gene data show CDR1 as SGHTA and CDR2 as FQGNSA. CDR3 sequence reads: CASSSPLQGFSSGELFF. CDR3 bases: TGTGCCAGCAGCTCCCCTCTACAGGGTTTCTCTTCCGGGGAGCTGTTTTTT.

The V gene is TRBV7-9, the J gene TRBJ2-2, with 8 bases fitting TRBD1. The junction had 7 bases not matched to a gene; V was cut back by 5 bases and J by 5 bases. This CDR3 contains 15 residues. The germline gives CDR1 SEHNR, CDR2 FQNEAQ (reference sequence). This chain's CDR3 is CASSLGQGGTGELFF. The CDR3 DNA follows: TGTGCCAGCAGCCTCGGACAGGGTGGGACCGGGGAGCTGTTTTTT. Complete variable domain (other parts from reference TRBV7-9 and TRBJ2-2): DTGVSQNPRHKITKRGQNVTFRCDPISEHNRLYWYRQTLGQGPEFLTYFQNEAQLEKSRLLSDRFSAERPKGSFSTLEIQRTEQGDSAMYLCASSLGQGGTGELFFGEGSRLTVL.

The chain couples TRBV3-1 (or the pseudogene TRBV3-2) to TRBJ2-3; 8 bases are a match to TRBD2. The CDR3 has 15 amino acids. Germline V gene sequence: CDR1 LGHDT, CDR2 YNNKEL (reference sequence). The junction had 3 bases not matched to a gene; V was cut back by 2 bases and J by 2 bases. Here the CDR3 DNA reads TGTGCCAGCAGCCAAACTAGCGGTTACACAGATACGCAGTATTTT. Encoded protein: CASSQTSGYTDTQYF.

The chain has TRBV25-1 and TRBJ2-2; no firm D call. CDR1 MGHDK and CDR2 SYGVNS come from the germline V gene. Trimming took 3 bases from V and 1 from J, leaving 9 bases between them. The CDR3 is 15 amino acids. The CDR3, as DNA: TGTGCCAGCAGTGACTTGGGCTGGAACACCGGGGAGCTGTTTTTT. This codes for CASSDLGWNTGELFF.

The V call is TRBV24-1, the J call TRBJ2-7; 10 nucleotides match TRBD1. Trimming took 9 bases from V and 5 from J; bases not matched to a gene: 9. The CDR3 is 14 amino acids. Per the germline V gene, CDR1 is KGHDR and CDR2 is SFDVKD. This CDR3 is CATYTRDRGHEQYF. In DNA, the CDR3 is TGTGCCACCTACACCCGGGACAGGGGCCACGAGCAGTACTTC.

This chain connects TRBV24-1 to TRBJ2-3; 11 nucleotides agree with TRBD2. Germline V gene lookup returns CDR1 KGHDR and CDR2 SFDVKD. The J segment lost 6 bases and the V segment lost 7 bases, leaving 5 bases of the junction unmatched. This CDR3 has 14 residues. DNA of the CDR3: TGTGCCACCAGAGCTAGCGGGGGGACGGATACGCAGTATTTT. It is translated as CATRASGGTDTQYF.

The rearrangement uses TRBV28 and TRBJ1-2, with 7 positions matching TRBD1. The CDR3 loop spans 12 amino acids. CDR1 is MDHEN, CDR2 SYDVKM, per germline. Unmatched junction bases numbered 8, after V lost 5 bases and J lost 11 bases. For the CDR3, the DNA is TGTGCCAGCAGTCCGTGGACAGGACTTTACACCTTC. Residues: CASSPWTGLYTF.

This chain uses TRBV27 with TRBJ1-1; 7 bases align to TRBD1. The CDR3 length is 14 residues. J gave up 6 bases and V 6 bases, and 10 bases lay outside the gene matches. Germline lookup yields CDR1 MNHEY and CDR2 SMNVEV (reference sequence). The CDR3 sequence: CASSPGTAKAEAFF. DNA for the CDR3: TGTGCCAGCAGCCCCGGGACAGCCAAGGCTGAAGCTTTCTTT.

This chain connects TRBV28 to TRBJ2-3, with 8 bases aligning to TRBD2. The trim removed 6 bases at V and 1 base at J, leaving 9 bases unmatched. The CDR3 spans 16 residues. Germline V lookup: CDR1 MDHEN, CDR2 SYDVKM. In DNA, the CDR3 is TGTGCCAGCAGAAAGACATTGACTAGCGGCACAGATACGCAGTATTTT. Residues: CASRKTLTSGTDTQYF.

The chain uses TRBV11-3 and TRBJ2-7, with TRBD1 matching 7 bases. Germline trimming cut 5 bases from V and 4 bases from J; bases unmatched to any gene: 17. CDR3 length: 17 amino acids. Germline loops: CDR1 SGHNT, CDR2 YENEEA. This CDR3 is CASSRSESQGFPYEQYF. CDR3 DNA sequence: TGTGCCAGCAGCCGTTCCGAGTCACAGGGGTTTCCGTACGAGCAGTACTTC.

The V gene is TRBV15, the J gene TRBJ2-7, with a tentative D call TRBD2 (5 bases). With 0 bases removed from V and 2 bases from J, the gap between germline ends came to 14 bases. The CDR3 runs to 16 residues. The germline V gene has CDR1 LNHNV and CDR2 YYDKDF (reference sequence). The CDR3 DNA sequence: TGTGCCACCAGCAGAGATGTACCCAGCGGAACCTACGAGCAGTACTTC. Its protein product is CATSRDVPSGTYEQYF.

The chain is built from TRBV6-5 and TRBJ1-2; a weak D match, TRBD1 (6 bases). The CDR3 has 16 amino acids. V lost 4 bases to trimming and J lost 0 bases, with 15 bases between them. Germline CDR1 is MNHEY and CDR2 is SVGAGI. CDR3 in amino acids: CASSWGEGEANYGYTF. The CDR3, as DNA: TGTGCCAGCAGTTGGGGTGAGGGGGAAGCTAACTATGGCTACACCTTC.

The chain uses TRBV18 and TRBJ1-1; 8 positions agree with TRBD1. CDR1 and CDR2 (germline): KGHSH, LQKENI. This CDR3 comprises 15 residues. J was trimmed by 1 base and V by 5 bases; bases with no gene match: 6. The CDR3 DNA reads TGTGCCAGCTCATCCATAGACAGGGGGAACACTGAAGCTTTCTTT. Its protein is CASSSIDRGNTEAFF. The full variable domain, rest sourced from reference TRBV18 and TRBJ1-1, is NAGVMQNPRHLVRRRGQEARLRCSPMKGHSHVYWYRQLPEEGLKFMVYLQKENIIDESGMPKERFSAEFPKEGPSILRIQQVVRGDSAAYFCASSSIDRGNTEAFFGQGTRLTVV.

V and J are TRBV5-1 and TRBJ2-1; tentatively, D is TRBD1 (5 bases). The CDR3 is made up of 13 amino acids. Trimming cost V 3 bases and J 8 bases, with 12 bases left between them. Germline V gene lookup returns CDR1 SGHRS and CDR2 YFSETQ. Written as DNA, the CDR3 is TGCGCCAGCAGCTCGGAGACAGTGGATGAGCAGTTCTTC. Protein: CASSSETVDEQFF.

The chain recombines TRBV7-9 with TRBJ2-7; D is unclear. The germline CDR1 and CDR2 sequences are SEHNR and FQNEAQ (reference sequence). The V gene lost 7 bases and the J gene lost 6 bases, with 22 bases spanning the gap. The CDR3 is made up of 15 amino acids. The CDR3 spells CASTTFDILVGEQYF. In DNA, the CDR3 is TGTGCCAGCACCACCTTTGATATACTGGTTGGCGAGCAGTACTTC.